These T cell receptor beta chains were read from a single sample in a study of identical twins. TCRdb reanalysed the 5' RACE reads using MiXCR and keeps one entry per CDR3 protein. In the table there are about 450,000 distinct CDR3 sequences, 18% of which are singletons. Sequenced input: naive T cells sorted from blood. These receptors were taken from a man aged 45 to 65 in good health. CDR3s include the opening cysteine and the closing phenylalanine or tryptophan. Each record gives: J gene, clone size, D gene, V gene, CDR3 DNA, CDR3 protein. The D gene is left open where the match is weak. Clone size is given for some rows only: seen once, a few or many times, or a class if the clone is expanded.

>TRBJ2-3|-|-|TRBV12-3/TRBV12-4
TGTGCCAGCACCCCTCGGGGGCCGGTCTGGGATACGCAGTATTTT
CASTPRGPVWDTQYF
>TRBJ2-5|-|TRBD2|TRBV6-2/TRBV6-3
TGTGCCAGCAGTTTGACTAGCGGGGGGATGGTGACCCAGTACTTC
CASSLTSGGMVTQYF
>TRBJ2-7|many|-|TRBV11-2
TGTGCCAGCAGCTTAGAAGATTGGGGGGAATACCCCTACTACGAGCAGTACTTC
CASSLEDWGEYPYYEQYF
>TRBJ1-1|few|-|TRBV5-1
TGCGCCAGCAGTCGGCAGGCTCTAATGAACACTGAAGCTTTCTTT
CASSRQALMNTEAFF
>TRBJ2-1|few|TRBD2|TRBV28
TGTGCCAGCAGGGGGACTAGCGGGGGCCGCTCCTACAATGAGCAGTTCTTC
CASRGTSGGRSYNEQFF
>TRBJ2-7|-|-|TRBV7-9
TGTGCCAGCAGCGGATATAGACGGGGGACCGCCTACGAGCAGTACTTC
CASSGYRRGTAYEQYF
>TRBJ2-3|few|TRBD2|TRBV14
TGTGCCAGCAGCGGACTAGCGGGGGGGCTAGATACGCAGTATTTT
CASSGLAGGLDTQYF
>TRBJ1-4|-|-|TRBV20-1
TGCAGTGCTAGATGGGGGCGGGAGGAAAAACTGTTTTTT
CSARWGREEKLFF
>TRBJ2-7|many|TRBD2|TRBV20-1
TGCAGTGCTAGAGATCCTAGCGGGGGAACCTACGAGCAGTACTTC
CSARDPSGGTYEQYF
>TRBJ2-2|many|-|TRBV6-1
TGTGCCAGCAGCTCCTTTGGGCTAAGAGGGGAGCTGTTTTTT
CASSSFGLRGELFF